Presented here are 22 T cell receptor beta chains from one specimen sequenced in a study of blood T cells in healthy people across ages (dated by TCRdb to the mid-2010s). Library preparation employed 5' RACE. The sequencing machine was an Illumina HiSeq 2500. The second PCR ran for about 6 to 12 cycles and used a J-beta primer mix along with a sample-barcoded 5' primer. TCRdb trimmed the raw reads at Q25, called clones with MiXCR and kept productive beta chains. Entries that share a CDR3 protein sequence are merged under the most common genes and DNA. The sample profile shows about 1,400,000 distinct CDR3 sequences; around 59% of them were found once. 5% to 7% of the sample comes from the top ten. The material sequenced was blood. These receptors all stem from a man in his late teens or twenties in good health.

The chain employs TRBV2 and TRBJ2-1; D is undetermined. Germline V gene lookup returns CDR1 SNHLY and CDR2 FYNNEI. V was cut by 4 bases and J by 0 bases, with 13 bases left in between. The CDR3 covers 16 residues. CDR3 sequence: CASSGAVLSSYNEQFF. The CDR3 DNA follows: TGTGCCAGCAGTGGGGCGGTACTTAGCTCCTACAATGAGCAGTTCTTC.

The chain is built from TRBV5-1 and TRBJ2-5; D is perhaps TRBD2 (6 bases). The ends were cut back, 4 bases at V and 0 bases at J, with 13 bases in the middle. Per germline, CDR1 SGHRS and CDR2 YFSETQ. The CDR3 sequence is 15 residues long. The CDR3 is CASSTESGYQETQYF. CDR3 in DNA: TGCGCCAGCAGCACAGAGAGCGGGTACCAAGAGACCCAGTACTTC.

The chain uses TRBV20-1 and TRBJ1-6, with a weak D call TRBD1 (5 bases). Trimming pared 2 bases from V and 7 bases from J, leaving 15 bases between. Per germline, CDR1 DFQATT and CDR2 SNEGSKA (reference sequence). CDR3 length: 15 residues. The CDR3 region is CSARKTGTENSPLHF. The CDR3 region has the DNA TGCAGTGCTAGAAAAACCGGGACGGAGAATTCACCCCTCCACTTT.

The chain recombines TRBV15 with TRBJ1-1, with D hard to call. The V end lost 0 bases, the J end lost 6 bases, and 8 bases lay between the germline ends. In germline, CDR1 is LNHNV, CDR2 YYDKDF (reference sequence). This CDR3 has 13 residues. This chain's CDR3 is CATSRDRPAEAFF. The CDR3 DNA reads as TGTGCCACCAGCAGAGATAGGCCCGCTGAAGCTTTCTTT.

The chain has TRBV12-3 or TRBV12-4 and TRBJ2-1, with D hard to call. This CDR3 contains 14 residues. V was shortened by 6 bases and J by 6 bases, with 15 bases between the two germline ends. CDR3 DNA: TGTGCCAGCAGCCCCCACGGACCCTCCAATGAGCAGTTCTTC. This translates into CASSPHGPSNEQFF.

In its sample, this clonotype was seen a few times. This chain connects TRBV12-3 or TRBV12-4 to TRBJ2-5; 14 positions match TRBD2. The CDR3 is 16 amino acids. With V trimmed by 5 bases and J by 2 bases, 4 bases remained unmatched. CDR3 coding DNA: TGTGCCAGCAGTGGGGGACTAGCGGGAGTACAAGAGACCCAGTACTTC. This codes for CASSGGLAGVQETQYF.

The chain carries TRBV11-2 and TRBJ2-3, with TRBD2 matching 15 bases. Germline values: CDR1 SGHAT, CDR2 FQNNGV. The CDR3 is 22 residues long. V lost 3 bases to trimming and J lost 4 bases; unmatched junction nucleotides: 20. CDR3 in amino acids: CASSFGLAGGPMVRVAPDTQYF. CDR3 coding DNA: TGTGCCAGCAGCTTCGGACTAGCGGGAGGGCCGATGGTTCGGGTGGCCCCAGATACGCAGTATTTT.

The CDR3 DNA reads as TGCAGTGCCGGACAGGTGAACTACGAGCAGTACTTC. Translated: CSAGQVNYEQYF. This chain joins TRBV20-1 and TRBJ2-7; 7 nucleotides align to TRBD1. Per germline, CDR1 DFQATT and CDR2 SNEGSKA (reference sequence). This CDR3 has 12 amino acids. The V and J ends lost 6 bases and 3 bases, in that order; junction bases with no gene match: 5.

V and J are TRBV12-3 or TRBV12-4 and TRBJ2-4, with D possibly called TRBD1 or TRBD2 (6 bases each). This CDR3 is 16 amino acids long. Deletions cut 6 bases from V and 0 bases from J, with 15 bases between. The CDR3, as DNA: TGTGCCAGCAGCCTAGGGGGGCAGATAGCCAAAAACATTCAGTACTTC. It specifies CASSLGGQIAKNIQYF.

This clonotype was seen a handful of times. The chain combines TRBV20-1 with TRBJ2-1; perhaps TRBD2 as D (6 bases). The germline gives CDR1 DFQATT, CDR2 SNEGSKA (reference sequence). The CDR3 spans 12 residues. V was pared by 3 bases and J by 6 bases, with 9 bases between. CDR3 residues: CSARRTTNEQFF. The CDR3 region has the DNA TGCAGTGCTAGGAGGACTACCAATGAGCAGTTCTTC.

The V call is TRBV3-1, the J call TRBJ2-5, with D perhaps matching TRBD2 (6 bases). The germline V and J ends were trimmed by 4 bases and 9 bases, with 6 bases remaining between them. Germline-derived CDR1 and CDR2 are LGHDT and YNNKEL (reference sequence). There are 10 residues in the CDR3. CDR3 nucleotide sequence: TGTGCCAGCAGCCGGGGGGCCCAGTACTTC. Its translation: CASSRGAQYF.

CDR3 residues: CASSIPGAVNTEAFF. CDR3 bases: TGTGCCAGTAGTATCCCAGGGGCCGTGAACACTGAAGCTTTCTTT. This chain links TRBV19 with TRBJ1-1; possible D gene TRBD1, 6 bases. The CDR3 contains 15 residues. Trimming cost V 3 bases and J 0 bases, with 11 bases left between them. Germline-derived CDR1 and CDR2 are LNHDA and SQIVND (reference sequence).

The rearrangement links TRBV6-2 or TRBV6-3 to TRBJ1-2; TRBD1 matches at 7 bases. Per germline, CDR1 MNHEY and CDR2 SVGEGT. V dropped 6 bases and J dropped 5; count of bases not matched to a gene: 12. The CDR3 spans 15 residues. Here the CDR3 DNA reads TGTGCCAGCAGACGACTAACAGGGGCTAGGTATGGCTACACCTTC. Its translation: CASRRLTGARYGYTF.

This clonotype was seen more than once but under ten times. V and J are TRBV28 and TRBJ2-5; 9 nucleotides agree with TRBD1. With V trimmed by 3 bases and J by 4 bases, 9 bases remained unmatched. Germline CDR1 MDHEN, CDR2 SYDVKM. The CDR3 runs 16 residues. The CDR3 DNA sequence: TGTGCCAGCAGTTTTAAGACAGGGGGTTTTCGAGAGACCCAGTACTTC. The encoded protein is CASSFKTGGFRETQYF.

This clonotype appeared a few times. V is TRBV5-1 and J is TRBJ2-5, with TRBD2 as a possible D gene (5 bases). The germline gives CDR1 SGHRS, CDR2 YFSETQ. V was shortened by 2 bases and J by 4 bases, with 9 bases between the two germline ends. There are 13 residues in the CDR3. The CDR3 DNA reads TGCGCCAGCAGCTTTTGGACTCCAGAGACCCAGTACTTC. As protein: CASSFWTPETQYF. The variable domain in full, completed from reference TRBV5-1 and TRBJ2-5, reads KAGVTQTPRYLIKTRGQQVTLSCSPISGHRSVSWYQQTPGQGLQFLFEYFSETQRNKGNFPGRFSGRQFSNSRSEMNVSTLELGDSALYLCASSFWTPETQYFGPGTRLLVL.

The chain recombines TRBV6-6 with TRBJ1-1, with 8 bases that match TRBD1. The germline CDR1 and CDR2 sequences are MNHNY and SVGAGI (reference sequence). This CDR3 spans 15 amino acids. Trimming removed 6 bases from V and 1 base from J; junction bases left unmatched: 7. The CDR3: CASSARTGRNTEAFF. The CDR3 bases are TGTGCCAGCAGCGCGCGGACAGGGAGGAACACTGAAGCTTTCTTT.

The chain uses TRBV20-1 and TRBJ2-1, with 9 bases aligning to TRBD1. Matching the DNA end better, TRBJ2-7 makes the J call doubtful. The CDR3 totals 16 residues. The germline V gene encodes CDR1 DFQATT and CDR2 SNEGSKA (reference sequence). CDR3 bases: TGCAGTGCTAGAGATCACGGACAGGGGCCTATGTACGAGCAGTACTTC. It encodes CSARDHGQGPMYEQYF.

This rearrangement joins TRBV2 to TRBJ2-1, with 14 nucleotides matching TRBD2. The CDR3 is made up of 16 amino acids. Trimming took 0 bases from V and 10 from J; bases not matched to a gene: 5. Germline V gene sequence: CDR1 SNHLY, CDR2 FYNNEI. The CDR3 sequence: CASSEAPGLAGAEQFF. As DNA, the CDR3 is TGTGCCAGCAGTGAAGCTCCGGGACTAGCGGGGGCCGAGCAGTTCTTC.

The chain's CDR3 is CSATRTSSLRDTQYF. As DNA, the CDR3 is TGCAGTGCTACCAGGACTAGCTCATTGAGAGATACGCAGTATTTT. The chain uses TRBV20-1 and TRBJ2-3; TRBD2 agrees at 8 bases. J gave up 5 bases and V 4 bases, and 11 bases lay outside the gene matches. The CDR3 is 15 amino acids. The V gene's germline CDR1 is DFQATT and CDR2 SNEGSKA (reference sequence).

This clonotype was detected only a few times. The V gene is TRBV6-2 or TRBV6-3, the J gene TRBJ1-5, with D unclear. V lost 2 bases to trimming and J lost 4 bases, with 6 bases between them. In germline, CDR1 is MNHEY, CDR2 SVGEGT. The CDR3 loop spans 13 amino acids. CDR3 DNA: TGTGCCAGCAGTTACACGGAGAATCAGCCCCAGCATTTT. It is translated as CASSYTENQPQHF.

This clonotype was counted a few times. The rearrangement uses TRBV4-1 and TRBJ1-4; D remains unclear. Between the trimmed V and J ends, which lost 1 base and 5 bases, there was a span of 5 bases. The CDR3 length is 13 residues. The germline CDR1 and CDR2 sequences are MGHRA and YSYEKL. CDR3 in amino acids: CASSQAPNEKLFF. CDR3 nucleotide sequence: TGCGCCAGCAGCCAAGCGCCCAATGAAAAACTGTTTTTT.

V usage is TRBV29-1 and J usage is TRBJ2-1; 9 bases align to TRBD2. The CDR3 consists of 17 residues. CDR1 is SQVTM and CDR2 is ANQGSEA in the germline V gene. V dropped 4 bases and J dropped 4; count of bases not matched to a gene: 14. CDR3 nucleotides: TGCAGCGTTGGCGGGCTAGCGGGGCCCAAATTTTACAATGAGCAGTTCTTC. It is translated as CSVGGLAGPKFYNEQFF.